These 20 T cell receptor beta chains originate from one sample sequenced in a study of blood T cell repertoires in COVID-19. The table came from immunoSEQ multiplex PCR; TCRdb's copy has only in-frame clones and leaves some out. The repertoire consists of around 130,000 clones, with approximately 77% occurring once and the leading ten covering roughly 20%. The sample consisted of peripheral blood. These receptor sequences come from an elderly man with acute or convalescent COVID-19.

The V gene is TRBV6-2 or TRBV6-3, the J gene TRBJ1-1; 10 bases match TRBD1. Germline V gene sequence: CDR1 MNHEY, CDR2 SVGEGT. V lost 5 bases and J lost 10; bases outside the gene matches: 19. CDR3 length equals 17 residues. The CDR3 DNA reads TGTGCCAGCAGTCCCGCCTCCCAAGGACAGGGGGTTTTGCGAGCTTTCTTT. This encodes CASSPASQGQGVLRAFF.

V is TRBV7-3 and J is TRBJ2-7; TRBD1 aligns across 7 bases. With V trimmed by 4 bases and J by 5 bases, 2 bases remained unmatched. Germline V gene lookup returns CDR1 SGHTA and CDR2 FQGTGA. The CDR3 contains 12 residues. In nucleotides, the CDR3 is TGTGCCAGCAGCTCTGGACAGGACGAGCAGTACTTC. This translates into CASSSGQDEQYF. Variable domain in full (rest from reference TRBV7-3 and TRBJ2-7): GAGVSQTPSNKVTEKGKYVELRCDPISGHTALYWYRQSLGQGPEFLIYFQGTGAADDSGLPNDRFFAVRPEGSVSTLKIQRTERGDSAVYLCASSSGQDEQYFGPGTRLTVT.

Many counts were recorded for this clone. The chain is built from TRBV9 and TRBJ2-7; D may be TRBD2 (7 bases). CDR3 size: 15 residues. The V end lost 0 bases, the J end lost 3 bases, and 13 bases lay between the germline ends. CDR1 is SGDLS, CDR2 YYNGEE, per germline. CDR3 sequence reads: CASSVGPGGLYEQYF. The CDR3 coding sequence is TGTGCCAGCAGCGTAGGGCCCGGGGGGCTCTACGAGCAGTACTTC.

The chain joins TRBV5-1 to TRBJ2-5; tentatively, D is TRBD2 (5 bases). Trimming cost V 5 bases and J 4 bases, with 15 bases left between them. There are 14 residues in the CDR3. Germline V gives CDR1 SGHRS, CDR2 YFSETQ. CDR3 nucleotides: TGCGCCAGCAGTGGGGAGTGGCTTCGAGAGACCCAGTACTTC. This translates into CASSGEWLRETQYF.

The V gene is TRBV6-6, the J gene TRBJ1-3; the match to TRBD1 covers 7 bases. Germline assignment: CDR1 MNHNY and CDR2 SVGAGI (reference sequence). With 6 bases clipped from V and 0 bases from J, the junction kept 2 bases outside the gene matches. The CDR3 spans 14 residues. Here the CDR3 DNA reads TGTGCCAGCAGGGGGACAGCCTCTGGAAACACCATATATTTT. Its protein product is CASRGTASGNTIYF.

This chain links TRBV6-2 or TRBV6-3 with TRBJ1-5; TRBD1 matches 8 bases. The CDR3 sequence is 14 residues long. The V gene end was trimmed by 4 bases and the J gene end by 7 bases; junction bases not matched to a gene: 6. CDR1 and CDR2 (germline): MNHEY, SVGEGT. The CDR3 loop reads CASSSGQAGQPQHF. DNA of the CDR3: TGTGCCAGCAGTTCGGGACAGGCTGGCCAGCCCCAGCATTTT.

The chain has TRBV19 and TRBJ2-4; D uncertain. The CDR3 sequence is 13 residues long. With 3 bases removed from V and 6 bases from J, the gap between germline ends came to 9 bases. Germline V gene sequence: CDR1 LNHDA, CDR2 SQIVND (reference sequence). The CDR3 sequence is CASSMAGRNIQYF. The CDR3 bases are TGTGCCAGTAGTATGGCAGGAAGAAACATTCAGTACTTC.

The V call is TRBV12-3 or TRBV12-4, the J call TRBJ2-7; D ambiguous. The ends were cut back, 2 bases at V and 0 bases at J, with 5 bases in the middle. The CDR3 totals 13 residues. Here the CDR3 reads CASSLRSSYEQYF. The CDR3 DNA is TGTGCCAGCAGTTTACGGAGCTCCTACGAGCAGTACTTC.

V usage is TRBV5-4 and J usage is TRBJ2-1, with D possibly being TRBD2 (6 bases). CDR1 is SGHNT, CDR2 YYREEE, per germline (reference sequence). V lost 5 bases and J lost 7, with 16 bases in between. CDR3 length: 14 amino acids. CDR3 amino acids: CASRARGGSNEQFF. The CDR3 nucleotides are TGTGCCAGCAGGGCACGGGGAGGATCGAATGAGCAGTTCTTC.

This clone was found once. The chain couples TRBV5-4 to TRBJ2-3; 7 bases are shared with TRBD2. The junction had 12 bases not matched to a gene; V was cut back by 6 bases and J by 2 bases. CDR3 length: 16 residues. Germline CDR1 SGHNT, CDR2 YYREEE (reference sequence). This CDR3 reads CASTIQSGAPTDTQYF. Written as DNA, the CDR3 is TGTGCCAGCACCATTCAGAGCGGGGCCCCCACAGATACGCAGTATTTT.

Here the CDR3 reads CASKKDEVSKNIQYF. CDR3 coding DNA: TGTGCCAGTAAGAAAGACGAGGTGTCCAAAAACATTCAGTACTTC. The rearrangement uses TRBV19 and TRBJ2-4; D gene ambiguous. This CDR3 has 15 residues. Trimming took 7 bases from V and 2 from J, leaving 15 bases between them. Germline V gene lookup returns CDR1 LNHDA and CDR2 SQIVND (reference sequence). Full variable domain (rest looked up from reference TRBV19 and TRBJ2-4): DGGITQSPKYLFRKEGQNVTLSCEQNLNHDAMYWYRQDPGQGLRLIYYSQIVNDFQKGDIAEGYSVSREKKESFPLTVTSAQKNPTAFYLCASKKDEVSKNIQYFGAGTRLSVL.

A word on this clone: The junction departs from the called germline gene at one end, perhaps through a read error. CDR3 sequence reads: CASSNRDSSDVF. The CDR3, as DNA: TGTGCCAGCTCAAACAGGGATTCGAGCGACGTCTTC. The gene calls are TRBV18 and TRBJ2-1; maybe TRBD1 (6 bases). This CDR3 region has 12 residues. Germline V gene data show CDR1 as KGHSH and CDR2 as LQKENI.

The chain has TRBV27 and TRBJ1-5, with D possibly TRBD1 on 6 matching bases. The V gene lost 5 bases and the J gene lost 9 bases, with 17 bases spanning the gap. Germline lookup yields CDR1 MNHEY and CDR2 SMNVEV (reference sequence). This CDR3 is 14 amino acids long. The DNA for the CDR3 is TGTGCCAGCAGTACAAGGACAGATTCGGGGCCCCAGCATTTT. Its protein product is CASSTRTDSGPQHF.

The V call is TRBV28, the J call TRBJ1-6; TRBD1 aligns across 9 bases. V lost 6 bases and J lost 7; bases outside the gene matches: 10. This CDR3 comprises 16 residues. CDR1 and CDR2 from the germline V gene are MDHEN and SYDVKM. The CDR3 DNA reads as TGTGCCAGCAGATACAATCCGGGACAGGGAAATTCACCCCTCCACTTT. Its translation: CASRYNPGQGNSPLHF.

V is TRBV3-1 (or the pseudogene TRBV3-2) and J is TRBJ1-6; D is unclear. CDR3 length: 12 amino acids. V was shortened by 11 bases and J by 6 bases, with 11 bases between the two germline ends. CDR1 and CDR2 from the germline V gene are LGHDT and YNNKEL (reference sequence). CDR3 loop: CAAGDGNSPLHF. The CDR3 region has the DNA TGTGCCGCCGGGGATGGTAATTCACCCCTCCACTTT.

This sequence joins TRBV4-1 and TRBJ2-5; D is unclear. This CDR3 has 15 residues. Germline V lookup: CDR1 MGHRA, CDR2 YSYEKL. V lost 3 bases, J lost 4 bases, and 15 bases lay in between. In DNA form, the CDR3 reads TGCGCCAGCAGCCAGGTCCCCCGAGGTGGAGAGACCCAGTACTTC. Translation: CASSQVPRGGETQYF.

This chain links TRBV28 with TRBJ2-7, with D possibly TRBD2 on 5 matching bases. Trimming shortened V by 6 bases and J by 2 bases, and 17 bases separated the two germline ends. In germline, CDR1 is MDHEN, CDR2 SYDVKM. This CDR3 spans 15 amino acids. DNA for the CDR3: TGTGCCAGCAGCGCTGCGGACTCCCGAGCCTACGAGCAGTACTTC. The encoded protein is CASSAADSRAYEQYF.

The chain is built from TRBV11-2 and TRBJ2-1; TRBD1 matches at 7 bases. The CDR3 runs to 15 residues. CDR1 is SGHAT and CDR2 is FQNNGV in the germline V gene. The V and J ends lost 5 bases and 2 bases, in that order; junction bases with no gene match: 6. Here the CDR3 DNA reads TGTGCCAGCAGCACATACAGGGGCCCCTACAATGAGCAGTTCTTC. It codes for CASSTYRGPYNEQFF.

This chain connects TRBV15 to TRBJ1-2; unclear D gene. CDR3 length equals 15 residues. Germline V gene sequence: CDR1 LNHNV, CDR2 YYDKDF (reference sequence). V gave up 0 bases and J gave up 8 bases, with 16 bases separating them. The CDR3 region has the DNA TGTGCCACCAGCAGAGATGCGAGCGGCGGTTTCGGCTACACCTTC. This sequence encodes CATSRDASGGFGYTF.

The rearrangement uses TRBV3-1 (or the pseudogene TRBV3-2) and TRBJ2-3; TRBD2 matches 11 bases. The CDR3 covers 15 residues. The germline V gene has CDR1 LGHDT and CDR2 YNNKEL (reference sequence). The junction had 2 bases not matched to a gene; V was cut back by 4 bases and J by 2 bases. Written as DNA, the CDR3 is TGTGCCAGCAGCCCGGGACTAGCGGTCACAGATACGCAGTATTTT. Translation: CASSPGLAVTDTQYF.